The rows below give T cell receptor beta chains drawn from one sample of a study of early T cells in non-severe SARS-CoV-2 infection. TCRdb reprocessed the 5' RACE reads via MiXCR and lists one record per CDR3 protein. The table has about 30,000 distinct CDR3 sequences, roughly 3.9% seen once. Material: whole blood. All receptors come from an adult who was a healthcare worker with PCR-confirmed SARS-CoV-2 infection or an uninfected control (not recorded which). Both conserved end residues are part of each CDR3. D genes are given only for firm matches. Not every row has a clone size; where given, it reads once, few, many or a size class.

d_call clone_size j_call v_call cdr3_aa cdr3_nt
. few TRBJ1-4 TRBV5-1 CASSLNGNEKLFF TGCGCCAGCAGCTTGAACGGCAATGAAAAACTGTTTTTT
. many TRBJ1-2 TRBV15 CATSRQGANYGYTF TGTGCCACCAGCAGACAGGGAGCTAACTATGGCTACACCTTC
. many TRBJ1-1 TRBV29-1 CSVELRSRETEAFF TGCAGCGTTGAACTACGCAGTAGGGAGACTGAAGCTTTCTTT
. many TRBJ2-4 TRBV2 CASSEPDSLPAKNIQYF TGTGCCAGCAGTGAACCGGATTCTCTCCCGGCCAAAAACATTCAGTACTTC
. . TRBJ2-3 TRBV6-2/TRBV6-3 CASNPGLRTDTQYF TGTGCCAGCAATCCGGGCCTCCGCACAGATACGCAGTATTTT
TRBD2 many TRBJ2-3 TRBV7-2 CASSLLAGSTDTQYF TGTGCCAGCAGCTTACTAGCGGGAAGCACAGATACGCAGTATTTT
. many TRBJ2-4 TRBV5-1 CASSSTVAKNIQYF TGCGCCAGCAGCTCGACGGTAGCCAAAAACATTCAGTACTTC
. many TRBJ1-2 TRBV29-1 CSVALGSNYGYTF TGCAGCGTTGCCCTTGGGTCTAACTATGGCTACACCTTC
. many TRBJ2-1 TRBV7-2 CASSLTRNEQFF TGTGCCAGCAGCCTCACTCGTAATGAGCAGTTCTTC
TRBD1 few TRBJ1-5 TRBV6-5 CASSLRAGQGQPQHF TGTGCCAGCAGTCTTAGGGCGGGACAGGGCCAGCCCCAGCATTTT
TRBD1 medium-sized TRBJ1-2 TRBV4-1 CASSHIGRGRKDGYTF TGCGCCAGCAGCCACATCGGGAGGGGGCGGAAGGATGGCTACACCTTC
. many TRBJ1-4 TRBV12-2 CASRLAVAGREKLFF TGTGCAAGTCGCTTAGCGGTAGCAGGGCGTGAAAAACTGTTTTTT
. many TRBJ1-2 TRBV7-2 CASRDSANYGYTF TGTGCCAGTCGAGACAGCGCTAACTATGGCTACACCTTC
TRBD2 few TRBJ2-1 TRBV7-2 CASSLTSGGYNEQFF TGTGCCAGCAGCTTGACTAGCGGGGGCTACAATGAGCAGTTCTTC
. . TRBJ1-1 TRBV2 CASSDKLRNTEAFF TGTGCCAGCAGTGATAAACTTAGGAACACTGAAGCTTTCTTT
. medium-sized TRBJ2-7 TRBV24-1 CATRRGSSYEQYF TGTGCCACCAGACGGGGATCTTCCTACGAGCAGTACTTC
. many TRBJ2-3 TRBV19 CASSMGTDTQYF TGTGCCAGTAGTATGGGGACAGATACGCAGTATTTT
. . TRBJ1-1 TRBV20-1 CSAVWVGNTEAFF TGCAGTGCCGTTTGGGTGGGGAACACTGAAGCTTTCTTT
TRBD2 many TRBJ2-1 TRBV20-1 CSASSLAGVVYNEQFF TGCAGTGCTAGCTCTTTAGCGGGAGTGGTCTACAATGAGCAGTTCTTC
. many TRBJ1-2 TRBV29-1 CSVDHGYTF TGCAGCGTTGACCATGGCTACACCTTC
. many TRBJ1-6 TRBV12-3/TRBV12-4 CASSWGADYSPLHF TGTGCCAGCAGTTGGGGGGCGGATTATTCACCCCTCCACTTT
. many TRBJ2-7 TRBV5-1 CASSLNGASSYEQYF TGCGCCAGCAGCTTGAACGGGGCTTCTTCCTACGAGCAGTACTTC
. many TRBJ1-6 TRBV4-1 CASSLGQNSPLHF TGCGCCAGCAGCCTAGGACAAAATTCACCCCTCCACTTT
. many TRBJ1-4 TRBV10-3 CAISETNEKLFF TGTGCCATCAGTGAGACAAATGAAAAACTGTTTTTT
TRBD1 many TRBJ1-1 TRBV7-9 CASSATGSMNTEAFF TGTGCCAGCAGCGCGACAGGGAGTATGAACACTGAAGCTTTCTTT
. . TRBJ1-5 TRBV20-1 CSARDRSSGLRVSQPQHF TGCAGTGCTAGAGATCGAAGTTCAGGGTTAAGGGTCAGTCAGCCCCAGCATTTT
. many TRBJ2-3 TRBV7-2 CASSLRTASSTDTQYF TGTGCCAGCAGCTTAAGGACTGCTTCTTCCACAGATACGCAGTATTTT
. many TRBJ1-2 TRBV3-1 CASSHREYGYTF TGTGCCAGCAGCCACAGAGAATATGGCTACACCTTC
TRBD1 few TRBJ2-1 TRBV5-6 CASSSDRIDNEQFF TGTGCCAGCAGCTCGGACAGGATAGACAATGAGCAGTTCTTC
. many TRBJ2-3 TRBV7-3 CASSLYGVDTDTQYF TGTGCCAGCAGCTTGTACGGGGTTGACACAGATACGCAGTATTTT
TRBD1 . TRBJ2-7 TRBV6-2/TRBV6-3 CASKRDRLHEQYF TGTGCCAGCAAACGGGACAGGCTCCACGAGCAGTACTTC
TRBD2 many TRBJ2-2 TRBV2 CARTRSGMNTGELFF TGTGCCAGGACAAGGAGCGGGATGAACACCGGGGAGCTGTTTTTT
. . TRBJ2-3 TRBV14 CASSRLGPVSTDTQYF TGTGCCAGCAGCAGACTGGGACCCGTGAGCACAGATACGCAGTATTTT
. . TRBJ1-1 TRBV9 CASSVDTNTEAFF TGTGCCAGCAGCGTAGATACGAACACTGAAGCTTTCTTT
TRBD1 many TRBJ1-2 TRBV29-1 CSVADRVDGYTF TGCAGCGTCGCCGACAGGGTCGATGGCTACACCTTC
. . TRBJ2-7 TRBV7-6 CASSLGEGDEQYF TGTGCCAGCAGCTTAGGCGAAGGGGACGAGCAGTACTTC
TRBD2 many TRBJ2-5 TRBV7-6 CASSRGTSKETQYF TGTGCCAGCAGCCGAGGGACTAGCAAAGAGACCCAGTACTTC
. few TRBJ2-5 TRBV4-1 CASSQVFPGSVETQYF TGCGCCAGCAGCCAAGTCTTCCCGGGTTCGGTAGAGACCCAGTACTTC